This T cell receptor (beta chain) is from a study of shared clonotypes between healthy human individuals. In germline, CDR1 is DFQATT, CDR2 SNEGSKA (reference sequence). V shed 3 bases and J shed 5 bases, with 7 bases lying between them. The CDR3 spans 11 residues. Clones were sequenced by immunoSEQ multiplex PCR, and TCRdb holds only the in-frame ones, with some missing. Of about 100,000 clones listed, more than 65% are singletons. Donors, without exception, were Caucasian adults residing in Nashville, Tennessee. This clone was seen only a few times. The sequence was obtained from a woman aged 25 to 39 in good health. The sample was memory CD8+ T cells sorted from blood. Subset defined: CD45RO+ cells pooled with CCR7-negative TemRA cells. The V gene is TRBV20-1, the J gene TRBJ1-2; D is unclear. In DNA form, the CDR3 reads TGCAGTGCTAGTTGGCAATATGGCTACACCTTC. It yields the protein CSASWQYGYTF.